This T cell receptor (beta chain) was sequenced for a study of T-cell reconstitution after alpha-beta-depleted transplantation in children (dated by TCRdb to the mid-2010s). About the investigation overall: T-cell immune reconstitution after TCRalphabeta/CD19-depleted allogeneic hematopoietic cell transplantation in children was quantitatively tracked in the study by means of TCR repertoire profiling.

With regard to this clonotype: The clone's antigen remains unknown. It has no much larger one-base neighbor in the sample; base qualities were not kept.

The method behind the library was PCR. The reads were generated on an Illumina HiSeq 2500. To normalize quantification of the TCRbeta repertoire, the TCR libraries were built with molecular barcoding that relied on unique molecular identifiers. TCRdb reworked the public reads: Q25 trimming with fastp, MiXCR clone assembly, productive beta chains retained. Merged by CDR3 protein, the rows form single entries marked with the most common genes and DNA. This sample comprises some 310,000 distinct CDR3 sequences, approximately 23% of them detected only once. The top ten clonotypes cover approximately 11% of the sample. On the study overall, not on this receptor specifically: In some patients, the high TCRbeta diversity seen at day 60 was put down to recipient T cells and intrathymic progenitors that had survived conditioning. Over the following months the frequencies of hyperexpanded clones went down, and after one year T-cell counts and TCRbeta diversity were mostly credited to newly produced T cells. The apparently early recovery of alphabetaT-cell counts about two months after transplant reportedly depended on only several hundred rapidly expanded clones that came from non-depleted graft cells.

Taken with the paper, the label for treatment or condition translates to: allogeneic hematopoietic cell transplantation with graft depleted of TCRalphabeta T cells and CD19 B cells. Transplant recipients were children who received TCRalphabeta/CD19-depleted allogeneic hematopoietic cell grafts. The CDR3 spans 12 residues, from the cysteine through the phenylalanine. Of the read, only the CDR3 DNA is kept; its 36 bases are in frame from base 1. CDR1 and CDR2 are read off the germline V gene as SGDLS and YYNGEE. The junction shows trimming of 0 bases on V and 7 bases on J, plus 5 bases between the germline ends.

The chain is encoded by TRBV9 joined to TRBJ2-1, with the D gene uncertain. This TCR was sampled from a male patient aged 10-17 years who had a stem cell transplant for acute lymphoblastic leukemia, so the T cells may come from the graft donor. This material consisted of PBMCs, mostly from graft donor cells, taken 180 days after TCRalphabeta/CD19-depleted stem cell transplant. CDR3 loop: CASSVVENEQFF. Read as DNA, the sequence is TGTGCCAGCAGCGTAGTGGAGAATGAGCAGTTCTTC. Outside the CDR3, residues come from the reference TRBV9 and TRBJ2-1 proteins, so the full variable domain is: DSGVTQTPKHLITATGQRVTLRCSPRSGDLSVYWYQQSLDQGLQFLIQYYNGEERAKGNILERFSAQQFPDLHSELNLSSLELGDSALYFCASSVVENEQFFGPGTRLTVL.